This TCR beta chain was captured in a study of beta chain features in type 1 diabetes. Findings and caveats of the study: Type 1 diabetes patients had moderately but significantly shorter TCRB CDR3s in all four CD4+ subsets.

Investigators reverse transcribed all isolated RNA, so they sequenced expressed TCRB transcripts. TCRdb's copy holds only in-frame clones and misses some; the assay was immunoSEQ multiplex PCR. Of about 160,000 clones listed, roughly 9% were seen once; the top ten hold 0.65% to 0.9%. This CDR3 contains 15 residues. Germline V lookup: CDR1 SGDLS, CDR2 YYNGEE. Deletions cut 0 bases from V and 7 bases from J, with 14 bases between. This clone was detected many times. What it recognizes is unknown. The sample was central memory CD4+ T cells from blood. The TCR was taken from a woman in her twenties or thirties with type 1 diabetes. This chain connects TRBV9 to TRBJ2-1; possible D gene TRBD1, 8 bases. As DNA, the CDR3 is TGTGCCAGCAGCGTAGAGAACAGGGGGGGTAATGAGCAGTTCTTC. Protein sequence: CASSVENRGGNEQFF.